These 28 T cell receptor beta chains originate from one sample sequenced in a study of blood T cell repertoires in COVID-19. Profiling relied on immunoSEQ multiplex PCR, and the TCRdb table lists in-frame clones only, not all of them. The sample contains around 160,000 clones, 80% to 90% of which appear only once. The specimen sequenced was peripheral blood. Receptor source: a woman aged 55-75 years with COVID-19, enrolled during active disease.

Notes on this clone: One junction end disagrees with the germline gene, perhaps due to a read error. The V gene is TRBV19, the J gene TRBJ1-3; D call uncertain. CDR3 length equals 15 residues. CDR1 and CDR2 (germline): LNHDA, SQIVND (reference sequence). CDR3 sequence: CASRIGPSSGNTIYF. Written as DNA, the CDR3 is TGTGCCAGTAGAATAGGTCCGAGCTCTGGAAACACCATATATTTT.

The rearrangement uses TRBV29-1 and TRBJ1-2, with 8 bases that match TRBD1. Trimming cost V 5 bases and J 8 bases; bases outside gene matches: 16. Germline V CDR1 and CDR2: SQVTM, ANQGSEA. This CDR3 comprises 15 residues. The CDR3 loop is CSVKVPGQESGGYTF. DNA for the CDR3: TGCAGCGTTAAGGTGCCGGGACAGGAATCGGGAGGCTACACCTTC.

The J gene is TRBJ2-7, the V gene TRBV6-5, with a possible D match to TRBD2 (6 bases). V was cut by 2 bases and J by 3 bases, with 11 bases left in between. The CDR3 is made up of 14 amino acids. Per the germline V gene, CDR1 is MNHEY and CDR2 is SVGAGI. This CDR3 reads CASSYGGLGYEQYF. Written as DNA, the CDR3 is TGTGCCAGCAGTTACGGGGGGTTGGGCTACGAGCAGTACTTC.

The chain is built from TRBV5-1 and TRBJ2-5; 7 bases fit TRBD2. CDR1 SGHRS and CDR2 YFSETQ come from the germline V gene. Trimming removed 4 bases from V and 5 bases from J; junction bases left unmatched: 14. The length of the CDR3 is 16 residues. CDR3 sequence (DNA): TGCGCCAGCAGCCCGAGAGACAGCCGACTAGCCGAGACCCAGTACTTC. Protein product: CASSPRDSRLAETQYF. The full variable domain, rest sourced from reference TRBV5-1 and TRBJ2-5, is KAGVTQTPRYLIKTRGQQVTLSCSPISGHRSVSWYQQTPGQGLQFLFEYFSETQRNKGNFPGRFSGRQFSNSRSEMNVSTLELGDSALYLCASSPRDSRLAETQYFGPGTRLLVL.

The chain carries TRBV19 and TRBJ1-5; D is possibly TRBD1 (5 bases). CDR3 length equals 17 residues. Germline V CDR1 and CDR2: LNHDA, SQIVND (reference sequence). The V end lost 0 bases, the J end lost 1 base, and 13 bases lay between the germline ends. CDR3 region: CASSIDLDSVSNQPQHF. The CDR3 DNA reads as TGTGCCAGTAGTATAGATCTTGACAGTGTAAGCAATCAGCCCCAGCATTTT.

This clone came up once. The rearrangement links TRBV5-4 to TRBJ2-3; 13 positions match TRBD2. Trimming at V came to 3 bases and at J to 0 bases, leaving 4 bases not matched to a gene. CDR3 length: 17 amino acids. CDR1 is SGHNT, CDR2 YYREEE, per germline (reference sequence). As DNA, the CDR3 is TGTGCCAGCAGCTCAGGACTAGCGGGGGACAGCACAGATACGCAGTATTTT. Protein product: CASSSGLAGDSTDTQYF.

V and J are TRBV15 and TRBJ1-5; a possible D gene is TRBD1 (5 bases). Trimming took 2 bases from V and 10 from J, leaving 6 bases between them. This CDR3 spans 11 amino acids. The germline CDR1 and CDR2 sequences are LNHNV and YYDKDF (reference sequence). CDR3 in amino acids: CATSRQGPQHF. DNA for the CDR3: TGTGCCACCAGCAGACAGGGACCCCAGCATTTT.

The chain couples TRBV11-2 to TRBJ2-1; D possibly corresponds to TRBD2 (5 bases). This CDR3 contains 15 residues. Per germline, CDR1 SGHAT and CDR2 FQNNGV. V was pared by 1 base and J by 8 bases, with 15 bases between. The CDR3 protein is CASSLVPQRTDEQFF. CDR3 coding DNA: TGTGCCAGCAGCTTAGTTCCGCAGCGGACGGATGAGCAGTTCTTC.

This chain uses TRBV4-3 with TRBJ2-2, with 7 positions matching TRBD2. CDR3 size: 19 residues. With 0 bases clipped from V and 6 bases from J, the junction kept 16 bases outside the gene matches. In germline, CDR1 is LGHNA, CDR2 YSLEER. The CDR3 is CASSQDGGGRTVLAGELFF. The CDR3 DNA reads as TGCGCCAGCAGCCAAGATGGGGGGGGACGGACCGTGTTGGCCGGGGAGCTGTTTTTT.

The chain couples TRBV7-2 to TRBJ2-1; 8 positions agree with TRBD2. The V and J ends lost 5 bases and 0 bases, in that order; junction bases with no gene match: 9. This CDR3 contains 17 residues. Germline CDR1 SGHTA, CDR2 FQGNSA. In nucleotides, the CDR3 is TGTGCCAGCAGCATAAGACTAGCGCGGAGCTCCTACAATGAGCAGTTCTTC. This sequence encodes CASSIRLARSSYNEQFF.

This chain links TRBV12-3 or TRBV12-4 with TRBJ2-2; D might be TRBD1 (6 bases). V gave up 5 bases and J gave up 3 bases, with 7 bases separating them. This CDR3 is 13 amino acids long. CDR3: CASSRQDTGELFF. The CDR3 DNA is TGTGCCAGCAGTCGACAGGACACCGGGGAGCTGTTTTTT.

V is TRBV10-3 and J is TRBJ1-2, with D tentatively TRBD1 (6 bases). V lost 2 bases and J lost 2, with 9 bases in between. In germline, CDR1 is ENHRY, CDR2 SYGVKD. The CDR3 contains 14 residues. For the CDR3, the DNA is TGTGCCATCAGTGAGCGGACAGAAAACTATGGCTACACCTTC. Residues: CAISERTENYGYTF.

The chain carries TRBV19 and TRBJ1-4, with 7 positions matching TRBD1. The V segment lost 7 bases and the J segment 0 bases; nucleotides outside the gene matches: 2. Germline CDR1 LNHDA, CDR2 SQIVND (reference sequence). The CDR3 has 14 residues. Written as DNA, the CDR3 is TGTGCCAGTAAAACAGGGGCAACTAATGAAAAACTGTTTTTT. It is translated as CASKTGATNEKLFF.

This chain joins TRBV7-3 and TRBJ2-3; a weak D match, TRBD2 (6 bases). Per the germline V gene, CDR1 is SGHTA and CDR2 is FQGTGA. V was cut by 5 bases and J by 2 bases, with 17 bases left in between. The CDR3 is 16 residues long. The CDR3 DNA reads TGTGCCAGCAGCATGTACCTAGCGACTGACACAGATACGCAGTATTTT. It translates to CASSMYLATDTDTQYF.

V gene TRBV4-1 combines with J gene TRBJ2-1; 11 nucleotides match TRBD2. V was clipped by 3 bases and J by 5 bases; unmatched bases: 9. This CDR3 comprises 17 residues. Germline CDR1 and CDR2: MGHRA and YSYEKL. CDR3 DNA sequence: TGCGCCAGCAGCCATTGGTTCGGGACTAGCGGCGACAATGAGCAGTTCTTC. It is translated as CASSHWFGTSGDNEQFF.

The chain combines TRBV9 with TRBJ2-6; D is perhaps TRBD1 (7 bases). Between the trimmed V and J ends, which lost 1 base and 3 bases, there was a span of 20 bases. From germline, CDR1 is SGDLS and CDR2 YYNGEE. This CDR3 comprises 19 residues. In DNA, the CDR3 is TGTGCCAGCAGCGTAAGTGCCGGACAGGACTATGTTGGGGCCAACGTCCTGACTTTC. Protein sequence: CASSVSAGQDYVGANVLTF.

This clone occurred once. The gene calls are TRBV12-3 or TRBV12-4 and TRBJ1-2; D gene unclear. The CDR3 is 12 residues long. V was pared by 3 bases and J by 4 bases, with 6 bases between. DNA of the CDR3: TGTGCCAGCAGTTTCACAGTCTATGGCTACACCTTC. Its translation is CASSFTVYGYTF.

The chain joins TRBV2 to TRBJ2-3; TRBD1 aligns across 8 bases. The germline CDR1 and CDR2 sequences are SNHLY and FYNNEI. CDR3 length: 15 amino acids. V dropped 6 bases and J dropped 1; count of bases not matched to a gene: 6. The CDR3 nucleotides read TGTGCCAGCAGAGTTACAGGGGGAGGCACAGATACGCAGTATTTT. Amino acid sequence: CASRVTGGGTDTQYF.

The rearrangement uses TRBV5-1 and TRBJ2-1; D perhaps matches TRBD2 (6 bases). The CDR3 sequence is 14 residues long. Germline V gene lookup returns CDR1 SGHRS and CDR2 YFSETQ. The V end lost 9 bases, the J end lost 1 base, and 14 bases lay between the germline ends. The CDR3 DNA reads as TGCGCCACGGGAGTAGAGGGGTCCTACAATGAGCAGTTCTTC. It is translated as CATGVEGSYNEQFF.

The J gene is TRBJ1-2, the V gene TRBV5-4; 11 bases line up with TRBD1. CDR3 length: 14 residues. The germline CDR1 and CDR2 sequences are SGHNT and YYREEE (reference sequence). V was clipped by 4 bases and J by 3 bases; unmatched bases: 2. CDR3 nucleotides: TGTGCCAGCAGCAGGGGACAGGGGGACTATGGCTACACCTTC. Protein product: CASSRGQGDYGYTF.

The rearrangement joins TRBV18 to TRBJ2-7; 11 bases are a match to TRBD2. CDR1 is KGHSH and CDR2 is LQKENI in the germline V gene. This CDR3 is built from 16 residues. The V and J ends lost 0 bases and 2 bases, in that order; junction bases with no gene match: 3. DNA of the CDR3: TGTGCCAGCTCACCACCCCTAGCGGGGGGCCCCTACGAGCAGTACTTC. As protein: CASSPPLAGGPYEQYF.

The chain uses TRBV2 and TRBJ2-7, with 7 nucleotides matching TRBD1. V gave up 6 bases and J gave up 0 bases; unmatched junction bases: 8. CDR3 length equals 15 residues. CDR1 and CDR2 (germline): SNHLY, FYNNEI. DNA of the CDR3: TGTGCCAGCAGGATATTGACAGGGAGCTCCTACGAGCAGTACTTC. This encodes CASRILTGSSYEQYF.

J is TRBJ1-4 and V is TRBV18; 7 positions match TRBD1. V shed 3 bases and J 0 bases; nucleotides not matched to a gene: 1. Per germline, CDR1 KGHSH and CDR2 LQKENI. The CDR3 runs 15 residues. CDR3 sequence: CASSPQGATNEKLFF. The CDR3 region has the DNA TGTGCCAGCTCACCTCAGGGGGCAACTAATGAAAAACTGTTTTTT.

The chain carries TRBV5-4 and TRBJ1-1; the D is unclear. The CDR3 is 14 amino acids. Trimming took 5 bases from V and 0 from J, leaving 11 bases between them. Germline loops: CDR1 SGHNT, CDR2 YYREEE (reference sequence). In DNA, the CDR3 is TGTGCCAGCAGGAGTGTCACAGTGAACACTGAAGCTTTCTTT. Residues: CASRSVTVNTEAFF.

The genes are TRBV19 and TRBJ1-5, with D possibly matching TRBD1 (5 bases). Trimming took off 3 bases at V and 3 bases at J, with 12 bases between the two ends. Germline V gives CDR1 LNHDA, CDR2 SQIVND (reference sequence). The CDR3 has 15 residues. This CDR3 reads CASSIGSGNNQPQHF. As DNA, the CDR3 is TGTGCCAGTAGTATTGGGTCAGGGAACAATCAGCCCCAGCATTTT.

The V gene is TRBV5-1, the J gene TRBJ2-1, with TRBD2 matching 9 bases. V lost 0 bases and J lost 6; bases outside the gene matches: 13. Germline V gene sequence: CDR1 SGHRS, CDR2 YFSETQ. This CDR3 comprises 18 residues. The CDR3 spells CASSLAGVERGVRNEQFF. CDR3 coding DNA: TGCGCCAGCAGCTTGGCCGGTGTTGAGCGGGGGGTCCGCAATGAGCAGTTCTTC.

This clone occurred a few times. This chain uses TRBV3-1 (or the pseudogene TRBV3-2) with TRBJ1-5; TRBD1 matches at 8 bases. The CDR3 totals 14 residues. Losses at the gene ends were 5 bases for V and 7 bases for J; bases not matched to a gene: 7. Germline V gene lookup returns CDR1 LGHDT and CDR2 YNNKEL (reference sequence). CDR3 loop: CASSLRQGRQPQHF. CDR3 nucleotide sequence: TGTGCCAGCAGCTTACGACAGGGGAGACAGCCCCAGCATTTT.

The rearrangement uses TRBV27 and TRBJ2-7, with D tentatively TRBD2 (6 bases). CDR1 and CDR2 from the germline V gene are MNHEY and SMNVEV (reference sequence). CDR3 size: 14 residues. The V gene lost 0 bases and the J gene lost 5 bases, with 11 bases spanning the gap. The chain's CDR3 is CASSLSYGGNEQYF. The CDR3 region has the DNA TGTGCCAGCAGTTTATCCTATGGAGGGAACGAGCAGTACTTC.